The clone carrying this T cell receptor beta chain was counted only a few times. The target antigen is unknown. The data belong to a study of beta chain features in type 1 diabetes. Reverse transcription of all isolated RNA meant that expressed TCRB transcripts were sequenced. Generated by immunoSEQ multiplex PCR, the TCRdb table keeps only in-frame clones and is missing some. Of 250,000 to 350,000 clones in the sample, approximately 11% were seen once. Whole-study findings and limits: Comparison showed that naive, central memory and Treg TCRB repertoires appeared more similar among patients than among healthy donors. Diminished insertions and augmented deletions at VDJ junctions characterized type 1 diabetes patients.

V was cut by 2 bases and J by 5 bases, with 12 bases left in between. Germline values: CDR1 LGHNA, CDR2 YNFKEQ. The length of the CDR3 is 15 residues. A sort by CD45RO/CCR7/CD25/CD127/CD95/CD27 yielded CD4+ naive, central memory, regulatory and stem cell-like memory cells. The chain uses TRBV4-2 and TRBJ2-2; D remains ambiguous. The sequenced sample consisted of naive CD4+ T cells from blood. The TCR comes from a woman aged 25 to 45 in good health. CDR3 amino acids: CASSQRSRKTGELFF. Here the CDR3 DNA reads TGTGCCAGCAGCCAACGTAGCCGGAAGACCGGGGAGCTGTTTTTT.